This is a list of T cell receptor beta chains from one sample in a study of blood T cells in healthy people across ages. MiXCR, applied by TCRdb to the 5' RACE reads, yields one record per CDR3 protein. The repertoire has more than 650,000 distinct CDR3 sequences, 22% of them found once; the top ten carry around 21%. The specimen sequenced was blood. These TCRs come from a man between 70 and 80 years old in good health. Both conserved end residues are part of each CDR3. The order of the fields is CDR3 protein, CDR3 DNA, J gene, clone size, D gene, V gene. The D gene is left open where the match is weak. For some rows the clone size is stated as once, few or many, or as a class when expanded; others skip it.

CDR3 protein: CASRHMRGTNEKLFF; CDR3 DNA: TGTGCCAGCAGGCACATGCGGGGGACTAATGAAAAACTGTTTTTT; J gene: TRBJ1-4; clone size: few; D gene: .; V gene: TRBV12-3/TRBV12-4
CDR3 protein: CATSDPTSGDTQYF; CDR3 DNA: TGTGCCACCAGTGACCCGACTAGCGGAGATACGCAGTATTTT; J gene: TRBJ2-3; clone size: .; D gene: TRBD2; V gene: TRBV24-1
CDR3 protein: CASTADRGYTDTQYF; CDR3 DNA: TGTGCCAGCACCGCAGACAGGGGATACACAGATACGCAGTATTTT; J gene: TRBJ2-3; clone size: .; D gene: TRBD1; V gene: TRBV2
CDR3 protein: CASSPQGPRTNEKLFF; CDR3 DNA: TGTGCCAGCAGTCCACAGGGCCCTCGTACTAATGAAAAACTGTTTTTT; J gene: TRBJ1-4; clone size: .; D gene: .; V gene: TRBV6-6
CDR3 protein: CASQTLGTGGTGELFF; CDR3 DNA: TGTGCCAGCCAAACGCTTGGGACAGGGGGAACCGGGGAGCTGTTTTTT; J gene: TRBJ2-2; clone size: few; D gene: TRBD1; V gene: TRBV6-7
CDR3 protein: CASKGGVQYF; CDR3 DNA: TGTGCCAGCAAAGGCGGAGTTCAGTACTTC; J gene: TRBJ2-5; clone size: .; D gene: .; V gene: TRBV2
CDR3 protein: CASRRGVADNYGYTF; CDR3 DNA: TGTGCCAGCAGGCGGGGGGTTGCAGATAACTATGGCTACACCTTC; J gene: TRBJ1-2; clone size: few; D gene: .; V gene: TRBV12-3/TRBV12-4
CDR3 protein: CASRQGAQPQHF; CDR3 DNA: TGTGCCAGCCGACAGGGGGCCCAGCCCCAGCATTTT; J gene: TRBJ1-5; clone size: few; D gene: TRBD1; V gene: TRBV3-1
CDR3 protein: CASSGISSTDTQYF; CDR3 DNA: TGTGCCAGCAGTGGGATATCTAGCACAGATACGCAGTATTTT; J gene: TRBJ2-3; clone size: few; D gene: .; V gene: TRBV2
CDR3 protein: CASNLAGASSYNEQFF; CDR3 DNA: TGTGCCAGCAACCTGGCGGGGGCCAGCTCCTACAATGAGCAGTTCTTC; J gene: TRBJ2-1; clone size: few; D gene: .; V gene: TRBV12-3/TRBV12-4
CDR3 protein: CASSLAGGASDTQYF; CDR3 DNA: TGCGCCAGCAGCTTGGCTGGGGGCGCATCGGATACGCAGTATTTT; J gene: TRBJ2-3; clone size: few; D gene: .; V gene: TRBV5-1
CDR3 protein: CASSSRQWNEQFF; CDR3 DNA: TGTGCCAGCAGTTCAAGACAGTGGAATGAGCAGTTCTTC; J gene: TRBJ2-1; clone size: .; D gene: .; V gene: TRBV28